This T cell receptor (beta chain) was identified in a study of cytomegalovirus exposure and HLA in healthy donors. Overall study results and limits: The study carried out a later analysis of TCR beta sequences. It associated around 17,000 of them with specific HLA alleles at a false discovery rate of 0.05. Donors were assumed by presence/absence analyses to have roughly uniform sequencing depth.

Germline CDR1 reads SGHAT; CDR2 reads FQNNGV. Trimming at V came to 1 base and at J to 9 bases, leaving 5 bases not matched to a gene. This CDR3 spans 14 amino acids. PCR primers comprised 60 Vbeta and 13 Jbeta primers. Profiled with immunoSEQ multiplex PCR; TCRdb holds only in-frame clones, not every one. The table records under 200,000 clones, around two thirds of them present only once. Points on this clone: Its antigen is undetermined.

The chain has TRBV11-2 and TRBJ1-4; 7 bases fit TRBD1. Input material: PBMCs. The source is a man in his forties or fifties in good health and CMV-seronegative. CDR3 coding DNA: TGTGCCAGCAGCTTAGTCGGCAGGGGGAAAAAACTGTTTTTT. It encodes CASSLVGRGKKLFF.